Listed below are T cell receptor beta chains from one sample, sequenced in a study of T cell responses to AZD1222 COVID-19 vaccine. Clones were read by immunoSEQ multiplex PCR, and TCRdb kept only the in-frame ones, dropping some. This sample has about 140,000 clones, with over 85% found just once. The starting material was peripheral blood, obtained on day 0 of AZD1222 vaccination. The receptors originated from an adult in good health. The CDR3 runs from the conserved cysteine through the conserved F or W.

CASSSSGGMYEQYF	TRBV6-6	TRBJ2-7
CASSQKPQFFGEKLFF	TRBV14	TRBJ1-4
CSVWDRERISYEQYF	TRBV29-1	TRBJ2-7
CASIGSYEQYF	TRBV7-2	TRBJ2-7
CASSGRQGENSPLHF	TRBV5-1	TRBJ1-6
CASSLAPGAYGSGNTIYF	TRBV7-2	TRBJ1-3
CAISPGQGGMGAFF	TRBV10-3	TRBJ1-1
CASSLTWGTGGYTF	TRBV27	TRBJ1-2
CAISESKFVGNTEAFF	TRBV10-3	TRBJ1-1
CASSIEQANQPQHF	TRBV19	TRBJ1-5
CASSWDGRGAYNEQFF	TRBV5-1	TRBJ2-1
CASSLSASEAFF	TRBV12-3/TRBV12-4	TRBJ1-1
CASSEVPSMEKLFF	TRBV6-1	TRBJ1-4
CASSIPNTRSRGGYGYTF	TRBV19	TRBJ1-2
CASSLVGDRTYNSPLHF	TRBV7-9	TRBJ1-6
CATSVTGSNYGYTF	TRBV24-1	TRBJ1-2
CASSQDFSGRNTDTQYF	TRBV3-1/TRBV3-2	TRBJ2-3
CASSVTPGGNYGYTF	TRBV6-4	TRBJ1-2
CASSSPTGNEKLFF	TRBV6-6	TRBJ1-4
CASSYSGLNTGELFF	TRBV6-5	TRBJ2-2
CAISDRSQSGNTIYF	TRBV10-3	TRBJ1-3
CASSPIWGGPPYEQYF	TRBV27	TRBJ2-7
CASSALTSGRRYEQFF	TRBV10-2	TRBJ2-1
CASSQETWGSYNSPLHF	TRBV4-1	TRBJ1-6
CASSFDRVGNSPLHF	TRBV7-2	TRBJ1-6
CASSLAIRGGQETQYF	TRBV5-5	TRBJ2-5
CASSSSGAQGTGELFF	TRBV28	TRBJ2-2
CASSFIGGMNTEAFF	TRBV28	TRBJ1-1
CASSPPGTGTYEQYF	TRBV28	TRBJ2-7
CASSRLAGDEQYF	TRBV3-1/TRBV3-2	TRBJ2-7
CASRMTLAGGPYEQYF	TRBV11-2	TRBJ2-7
CAISESGTSGSVQYF	TRBV10-3	TRBJ2-3
CSASGGTVGDTQYF	TRBV20-1	TRBJ2-3
CASSLYKGARDGYTF	TRBV7-8	TRBJ1-2
CASSELRGQGTDTQYF	TRBV6-1	TRBJ2-3
CAWSPPENTEAFF	TRBV30	TRBJ1-1
CASRAQGSTEAFF	TRBV23-1	TRBJ1-1
CSVETMIYGYTF	TRBV29-1	TRBJ1-2
CASSLDSRDTQYF	TRBV27	TRBJ2-3
CASSPGLSTDTQYF	TRBV19	TRBJ2-3
CASSGGVIDEKLFF	TRBV9	TRBJ1-4
CAWSLQGWPRRYGYTF	TRBV30	TRBJ1-2
CASSLEGGANYGYTF	TRBV5-1	TRBJ1-2
CASSLTGGEQETQYF	TRBV5-1	TRBJ2-5
CASSLAGRGNTIYF	TRBV7-8	TRBJ1-3
CASSEQGGTEAFF	TRBV19	TRBJ1-1
CASSQGGNTIYF	TRBV14	TRBJ1-3
CASSEWAGEGSNQPQHF	TRBV6-1	TRBJ1-5
CASSLVVGNEKLFF	TRBV5-1	TRBJ1-4
CASSYSMGDLGGYTF	TRBV6-5	TRBJ1-2
CASSLGEANYGYTF	TRBV5-6	TRBJ1-2
CASSVAGGGNTEAFF	TRBV19	TRBJ1-1
CASSFGNTIYF	TRBV12-3/TRBV12-4	TRBJ1-3
CASTILSSGRGNEQFF	TRBV27	TRBJ2-1
CASSPGRLSQYGYTF	TRBV27	TRBJ1-2